This T cell receptor (beta chain) was sequenced for a study of T cells in Graves' hyperthyroidism and ophthalmopathy (dated by TCRdb to about 2019). Background for the entire study: Peripheral blood was collected at initial diagnosis, before any treatment. Prospective prediction of ophthalmopathy was tested in an independent validation cohort of fewer than 20 hyperthyroidism patients and 15 to 17 patients who later progressed to ophthalmopathy. TCR V-J signatures able to tell the groups apart were searched for in a discovery cohort of more than 90 patients, of whom approximately 40 had Graves' ophthalmopathy and around 56 had stable Graves' hyperthyroidism. After blood sampling, hyperthyroidism patients were treated with methimazole at a starting dose of 30 mg daily, and ophthalmopathy patients were treated with high-dose intravenous methylprednisolone. The paper describes TCR Vbeta CDR3 sequencing of around 130 peripheral blood samples, made up of some 42 ophthalmopathy patients, approximately 73 hyperthyroidism patients and 17 progressor patients. Thyroid tissue and blood T-cell repertoires from about 6 Graves' hyperthyroidism patients were also compared in the study. The roughly 91 discovery patients were randomly divided into training and test sets at a 7:3 ratio.

The investigation overall reported the following: In validation, progression to ophthalmopathy was predicted by the model with around 70% sensitivity and roughly 76% specificity, a median of approximately 6.5 months before onset. No statistical method was used to set the sample size in advance, and investigators knew the group allocation. Ophthalmopathy was separated from stable hyperthyroidism by a 13 V-J signature model, with approximately 90% sensitivity and approximately 84% specificity obtained in cross-validation and 80%/75% obtained in testing. Blood samples also contained most of the expanded thyroid clonotypes (frequency above 0.001), which suggests that blood repertoires may reflect thyroid immune responses.

Moderately to severely active disease, a Clinical Activity Score of at least 3, a NOSPECS grade of at least 4, and a duration under 3 months were present in ophthalmopathy patients. Any patient with an uncontrolled infection, another autoimmune disease, pregnancy or lactation was excluded. Clinical symptoms, serum thyroxine and TRAb, thyroid ultrasound, and orbital computed tomography formed the basis for the diagnoses. PBMCs were separated from approximately 9.9 ml of fresh peripheral blood using Ficoll-Paque density gradient centrifugation. Total RNA was extracted with Trizol reagent, and quality was checked on an Agilent 2100 Bioanalyzer. TCR beta CDR3 regions were amplified from RNA transcripts. The TCR CDR3 was subjected to a first round of RT-PCR using the HTBI primer set and the Qiagen OneStep RT-PCR kit. A second multiplex PCR round built the libraries, followed by size selection and purification. Libraries were sequenced paired-end with 100 bp reads on an Illumina HiSeq2000. The source study handled its data this way. SOAPnuke was used to process the raw data, removing reads that contained adapters or uncalled bases, had a mean Phred below 15, or lacked an exact match to the constant primer or identifier. High-quality paired reads were merged using COPE v1.2.5, and each unique nucleotide sequence was defined as a clonotype. MiTCR v1.1 was used to align clonotypes to the IMGT TRBV, TRBD and TRBJ reference segments. Analysis was restricted to V-J combinations with a frequency above 0.0001, which covered about 99% of repertoires. A TCS score was defined as the ratio between F50 (clonal expansion) and ExV (chaos), using BLOSUM62-based TCRdist between CDR3 peptides within each V-J. Welch's t-statistics and random forest reduced 500 to 650 V-J features to fewer than 15, which were used in a naive Bayes classifier (R e1071). In TCRdb, the public reads were trimmed at Q25 with fastp and aligned with MiXCR, with productive beta chains retained. Identical CDR3 protein sequences are pooled into one entry, listed with their most common genes and DNA. The V and J calls were determined by TCRdb, not by the authors. The sample table contains 600,000 or so distinct CDR3 sequences; only one count was recorded for around 13% of them. Of the sample, 9.5% to 15% is held by the ten largest clones.

This clonotype has ten or more counts. No cognate antigen has been identified for it. There are no base qualities to consult, and no much larger clone falls within one base. From the cysteine up to the phenylalanine, the CDR3 has a length of 15 residues. Kept here is only the CDR3 DNA, which spans 45 bases and is read in frame from base 1. V loses 4 bases at its end and J loses 3 bases; junction bases beyond the gene matches: 4. CDR1 KGHSH and CDR2 LQKENI were looked up in the germline V gene. Here the chain combines TRBV18 and TRBJ1-5, with TRBD1 matching 9 junction bases. The TCR was taken from a woman aged 45-65 years with Graves' ophthalmopathy. Sequenced sample: blood. The DNA reads as follows: TGTGCCAGCTCACAAACAGGGGGCAACAATCAGCCCCAGCATTTT. This codes for CASSQTGGNNQPQHF.